This TCR beta chain is drawn from a study of T cell changes during pregnancy in multiple sclerosis (dated by TCRdb to between 2019 and 2020). The study in broad terms: In women with multiple sclerosis, the researchers looked at how the T cell repertoire shifted as pregnancy progressed.

Library method: the immunoSEQ multiplex PCR assay. The table was pulled from immuneACCESS by TCRdb, which kept in-frame rearrangements only. Such tables lose some clones; where checked, under half of the loss comes from unresolved V genes, and the rest has no known cause. Present in this sample are approximately 49,000 clones, approximately 92% of which were seen just once. The ten largest clones capture approximately 0.91% of the sample. Relative to germline, V is missing 5 bases and J is missing 8 bases, with 13 bases of the junction outside any gene match. The germline V gene (reference sequence) gives CDR1 as GTSNPN and CDR2 as SVGIG. The cysteine opens and the phenylalanine closes a CDR3 of 16 amino acids. The kept DNA is CDR3 alone, 48 bases in frame from the first base. This clone appeared once. Its antigen remains undetermined. No base quality values were provided; no much bigger clone lies one nucleotide off.

Specimen: CD4+ T cells from peripheral blood mononuclear cells, collected in the second trimester of pregnancy. This TCR came from a female donor in good health, enrolled as a control in a pregnancy study. This sequence uses TRBV30 and TRBJ1-6; 9 middle bases align to TRBD1. The sequenced DNA is TGTGCCTGGGGGACCCCGGACAGGGGACGGCATTCACCCCTCCACTTT. This encodes CAWGTPDRGRHSPLHF.